This T cell receptor beta chain was observed in a study of blood T cell repertoires in COVID-19. Study-wide background: The United States, Italy and Spain supplied acute and convalescent COVID-19 samples.

The protocol was immunoSEQ multiplex PCR, while the TCRdb copy is restricted to in-frame clones and leaves out a portion. The table shows around 170,000 clones, with around 83% occurring only once. Looked up from germline, CDR1 is SGHDT and CDR2 is YYEEEE. CDR3 length: 14 residues. Trimming pared 4 bases from V and 10 bases from J, leaving 15 bases between. The sequence came from a man between 65 and 85 years old who had recovered from COVID-19. Input material: peripheral blood. This sequence joins TRBV5-6 and TRBJ1-6, with a possible D match to TRBD1 (5 bases). In DNA, the CDR3 is TGTGCCAGCAGCCGACGCAGGGTGGGGTCACCCCTCCACTTT. This translates into CASSRRRVGSPLHF.